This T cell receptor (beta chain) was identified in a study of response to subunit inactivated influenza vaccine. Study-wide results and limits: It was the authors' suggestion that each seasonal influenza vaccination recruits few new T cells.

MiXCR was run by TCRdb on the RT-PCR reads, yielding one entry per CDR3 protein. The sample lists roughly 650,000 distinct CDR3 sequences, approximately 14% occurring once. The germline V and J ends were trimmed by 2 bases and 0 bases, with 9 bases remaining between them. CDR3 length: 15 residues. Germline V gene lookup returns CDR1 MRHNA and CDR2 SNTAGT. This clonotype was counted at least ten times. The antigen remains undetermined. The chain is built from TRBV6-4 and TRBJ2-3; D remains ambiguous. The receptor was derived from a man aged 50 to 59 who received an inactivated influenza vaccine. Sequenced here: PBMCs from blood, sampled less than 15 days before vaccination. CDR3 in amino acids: CASSDGQASTDTQYF. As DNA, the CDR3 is TGTGCCAGCAGTGACGGTCAGGCCAGCACAGATACGCAGTATTTT.